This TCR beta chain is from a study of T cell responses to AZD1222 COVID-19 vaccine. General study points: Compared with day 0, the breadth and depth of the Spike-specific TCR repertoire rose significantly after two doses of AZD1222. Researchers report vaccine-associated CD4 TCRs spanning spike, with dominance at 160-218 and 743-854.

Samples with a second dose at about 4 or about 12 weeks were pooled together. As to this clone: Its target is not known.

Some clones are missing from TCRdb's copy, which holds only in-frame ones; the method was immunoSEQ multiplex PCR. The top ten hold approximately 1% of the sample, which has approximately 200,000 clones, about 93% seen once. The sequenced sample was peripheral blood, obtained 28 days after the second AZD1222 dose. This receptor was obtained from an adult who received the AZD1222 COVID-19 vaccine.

The CDR3 loop reads CASSLSWDRLMFF. In nucleotides, the CDR3 is TGTGCCAGCAGTTTATCGTGGGACAGGTTGATGTTTTTT. This chain uses TRBV27 with TRBJ2-2; 8 nucleotides align to TRBD1. The length of the CDR3 is 13 residues. The germline V gene encodes CDR1 MNHEY and CDR2 SMNVEV (reference sequence). V shed 0 bases, J shed 15 bases, and the junction held 6 bases outside the gene matches.